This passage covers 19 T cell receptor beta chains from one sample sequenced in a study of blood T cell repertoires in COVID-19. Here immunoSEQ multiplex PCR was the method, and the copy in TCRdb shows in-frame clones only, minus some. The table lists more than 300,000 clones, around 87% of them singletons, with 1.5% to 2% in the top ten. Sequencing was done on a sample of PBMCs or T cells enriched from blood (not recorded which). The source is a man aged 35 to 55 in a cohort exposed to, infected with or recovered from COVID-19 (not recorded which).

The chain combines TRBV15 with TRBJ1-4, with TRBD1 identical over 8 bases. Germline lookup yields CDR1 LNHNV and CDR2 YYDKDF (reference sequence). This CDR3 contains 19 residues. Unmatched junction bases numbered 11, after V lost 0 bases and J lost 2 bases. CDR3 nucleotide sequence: TGTGCCACCAGCAGAGATCTGCGGACAGGGAGGGGTACTAATGAAAAACTGTTTTTT. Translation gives CATSRDLRTGRGTNEKLFF. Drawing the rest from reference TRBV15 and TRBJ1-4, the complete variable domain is DAMVIQNPRYQVTQFGKPVTLSCSQTLNHNVMYWYQQKSSQAPKLLFHYYDKDFNNEADTPDNFQSRRPNTSFCFLDIRSPGLGDTAMYLCATSRDLRTGRGTNEKLFFGSGTQLSVL.

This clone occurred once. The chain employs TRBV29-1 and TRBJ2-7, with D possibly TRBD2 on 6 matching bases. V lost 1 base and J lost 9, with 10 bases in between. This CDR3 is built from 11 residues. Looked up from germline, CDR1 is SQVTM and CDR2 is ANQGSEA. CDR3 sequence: CSVEGRVVQYF. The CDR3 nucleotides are TGCAGCGTTGAAGGGAGGGTGGTGCAGTACTTC.

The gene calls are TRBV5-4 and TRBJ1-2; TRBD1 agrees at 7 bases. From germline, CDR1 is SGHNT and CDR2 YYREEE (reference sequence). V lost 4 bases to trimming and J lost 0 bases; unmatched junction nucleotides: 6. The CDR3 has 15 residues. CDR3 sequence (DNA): TGTGCCAGCAGCGCTCGGACAGGAGCTAACTATGGCTACACCTTC. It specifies CASSARTGANYGYTF. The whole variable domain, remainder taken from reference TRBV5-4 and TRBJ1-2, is ETGVTQSPTHLIKTRGQQVTLRCSSQSGHNTVSWYQQALGQGPQFIFQYYREEENGRGNFPPRFSGLQFPNYSSELNVNALELDDSALYLCASSARTGANYGYTFGSGTRLTVV.

The CDR3 spells CASRWRGEQFF. CDR3 DNA: TGTGCCAGCAGATGGCGGGGTGAGCAGTTCTTC. The gene calls are TRBV12-3 or TRBV12-4 and TRBJ2-1; the D gene is possibly TRBD2 (6 bases). Trimming removed 6 bases at V and 9 bases at J, with 9 bases between. The CDR3 runs 11 residues.

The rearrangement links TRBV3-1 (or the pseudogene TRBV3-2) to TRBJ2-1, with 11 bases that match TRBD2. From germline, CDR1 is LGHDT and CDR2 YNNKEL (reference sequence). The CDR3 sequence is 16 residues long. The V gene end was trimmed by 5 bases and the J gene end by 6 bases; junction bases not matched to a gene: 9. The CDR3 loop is CASSVIAGGPRNEQFF. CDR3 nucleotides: TGTGCCAGCAGCGTTATAGCGGGAGGGCCGCGCAATGAGCAGTTCTTC.

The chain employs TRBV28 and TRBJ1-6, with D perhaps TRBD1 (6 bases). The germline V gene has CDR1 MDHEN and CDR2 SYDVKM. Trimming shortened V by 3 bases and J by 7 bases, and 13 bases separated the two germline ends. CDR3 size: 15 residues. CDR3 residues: CASSLYGQGNSPLHF. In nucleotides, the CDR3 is TGTGCCAGCAGTTTGTATGGGCAGGGGAATTCACCCCTCCACTTT.

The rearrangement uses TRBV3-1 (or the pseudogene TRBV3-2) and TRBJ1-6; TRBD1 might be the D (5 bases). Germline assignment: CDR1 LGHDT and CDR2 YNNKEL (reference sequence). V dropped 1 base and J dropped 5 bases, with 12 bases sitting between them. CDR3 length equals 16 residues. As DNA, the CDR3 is TGTGCCAGCAGCCAAGCGGGAGGGGTAAATAATTCACCCCTCCACTTT. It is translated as CASSQAGGVNNSPLHF.

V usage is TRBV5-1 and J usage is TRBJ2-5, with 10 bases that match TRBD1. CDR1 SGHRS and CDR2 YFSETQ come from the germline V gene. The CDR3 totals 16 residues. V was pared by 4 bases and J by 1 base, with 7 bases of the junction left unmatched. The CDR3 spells CASSLDRGNVQETQYF. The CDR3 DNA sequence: TGCGCCAGCAGCCTGGACAGGGGGAATGTCCAAGAGACCCAGTACTTC. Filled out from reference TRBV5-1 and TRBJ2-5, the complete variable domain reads KAGVTQTPRYLIKTRGQQVTLSCSPISGHRSVSWYQQTPGQGLQFLFEYFSETQRNKGNFPGRFSGRQFSNSRSEMNVSTLELGDSALYLCASSLDRGNVQETQYFGPGTRLLVL.

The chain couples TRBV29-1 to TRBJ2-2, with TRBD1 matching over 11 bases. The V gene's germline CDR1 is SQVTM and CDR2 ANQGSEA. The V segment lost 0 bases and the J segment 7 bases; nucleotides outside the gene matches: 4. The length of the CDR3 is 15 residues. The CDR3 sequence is CSVEDTGTGGGELFF. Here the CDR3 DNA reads TGCAGCGTTGAAGATACCGGGACAGGGGGCGGGGAGCTGTTTTTT.

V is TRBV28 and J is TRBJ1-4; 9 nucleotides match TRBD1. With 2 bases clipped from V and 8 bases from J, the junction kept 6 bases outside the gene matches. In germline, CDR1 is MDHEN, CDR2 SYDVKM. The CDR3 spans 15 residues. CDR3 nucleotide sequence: TGTGCCAGCAGTTTACTCGGACAGGGGACGGAAAAACTGTTTTTT. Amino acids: CASSLLGQGTEKLFF.

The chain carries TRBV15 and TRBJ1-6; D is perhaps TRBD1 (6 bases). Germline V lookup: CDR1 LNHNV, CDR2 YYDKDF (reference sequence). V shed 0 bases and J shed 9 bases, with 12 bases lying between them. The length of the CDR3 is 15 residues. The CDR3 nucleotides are TGTGCCACCAGCAGAGATGGGGGGGCGAGTTCACCCCTCCACTTT. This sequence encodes CATSRDGGASSPLHF.

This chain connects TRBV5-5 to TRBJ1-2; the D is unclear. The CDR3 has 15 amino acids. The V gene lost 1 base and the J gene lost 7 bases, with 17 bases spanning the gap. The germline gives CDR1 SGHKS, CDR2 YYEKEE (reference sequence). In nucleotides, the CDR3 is TGTGCCAGCAGCTTGAGAGGGCTGGGATCGAGTGGCTACACCTTC. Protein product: CASSLRGLGSSGYTF.

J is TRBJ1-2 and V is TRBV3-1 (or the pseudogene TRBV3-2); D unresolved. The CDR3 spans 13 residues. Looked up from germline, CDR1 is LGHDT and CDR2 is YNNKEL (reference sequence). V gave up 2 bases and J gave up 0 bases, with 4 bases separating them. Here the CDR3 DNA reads TGTGCCAGCAGCCAACGGGCTAACTATGGCTACACCTTC. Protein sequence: CASSQRANYGYTF.

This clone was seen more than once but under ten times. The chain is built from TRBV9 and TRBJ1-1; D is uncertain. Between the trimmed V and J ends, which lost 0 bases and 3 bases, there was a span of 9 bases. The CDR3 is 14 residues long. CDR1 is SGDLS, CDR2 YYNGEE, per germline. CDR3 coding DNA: TGTGCCAGCAGCGTAGCGGGGAGGGACACTGAAGCTTTCTTT. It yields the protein CASSVAGRDTEAFF.

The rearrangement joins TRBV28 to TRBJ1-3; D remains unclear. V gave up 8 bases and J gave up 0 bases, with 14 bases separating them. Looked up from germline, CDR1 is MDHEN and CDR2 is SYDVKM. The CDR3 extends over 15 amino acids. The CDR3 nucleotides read TGTGCCAGCGGCATGGGCCTTAGCTCTGGAAACACCATATATTTT. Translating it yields CASGMGLSSGNTIYF.

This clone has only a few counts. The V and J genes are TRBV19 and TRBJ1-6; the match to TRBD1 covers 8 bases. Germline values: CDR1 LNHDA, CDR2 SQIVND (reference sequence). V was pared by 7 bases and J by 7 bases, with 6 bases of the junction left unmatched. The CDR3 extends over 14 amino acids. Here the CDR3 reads CASTRTGNNSPLHF. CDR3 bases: TGTGCCAGTACCCGGACAGGGAACAATTCACCCCTCCACTTT.

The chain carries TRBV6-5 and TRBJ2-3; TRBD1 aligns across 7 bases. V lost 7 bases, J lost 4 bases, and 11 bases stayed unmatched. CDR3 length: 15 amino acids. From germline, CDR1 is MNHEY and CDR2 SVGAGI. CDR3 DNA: TGTGCCAGCACTACGACAGGGTTGTCCGCAGATACGCAGTATTTT. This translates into CASTTTGLSADTQYF.

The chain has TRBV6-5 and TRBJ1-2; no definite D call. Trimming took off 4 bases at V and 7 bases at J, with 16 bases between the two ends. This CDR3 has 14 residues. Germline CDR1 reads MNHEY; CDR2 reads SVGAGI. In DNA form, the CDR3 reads TGTGCCAGCAGTTCTAATCAGGCTGTTGCTGGCTACACCTTC. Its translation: CASSSNQAVAGYTF.

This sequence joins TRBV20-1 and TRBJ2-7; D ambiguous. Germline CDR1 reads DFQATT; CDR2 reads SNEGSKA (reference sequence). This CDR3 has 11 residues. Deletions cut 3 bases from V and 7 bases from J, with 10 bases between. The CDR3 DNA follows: TGCAGTGCTAGTGTGGCGGCTGAGCAGTACTTC. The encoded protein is CSASVAAEQYF.